The sequence of this T cell receptor (beta chain) was determined in a study of CD8 T cells in Susac syndrome. As for the study in general: At the time of blood draw, patients with Susac syndrome were therapy-naive, receiving corticosteroids, or receiving intravenous immunoglobulin alone. Overall study findings and caveats: The study found that Susac CD8+ clonal expansion peaked in TEMRA cells and active patients.

CDR1 and CDR2 (germline): MGHRA, YSYEKL. V was trimmed by 4 bases and J by 5 bases, leaving 12 bases between them. CDR3 length equals 14 residues. Negative magnetic isolation gave CD8+ and CD4+ cells; FACS enriched CD8+ TEMRA. cDNA came from 0.5 to 1 ug RNA primed by random hexamers. Amplification of TCR beta CDR3 across 54 Vbeta and 13 Jbeta was performed with immunoSEQ multiplex PCR. TCRdb reprocessed the immunoSEQ multiplex PCR reads via MiXCR and lists one record per CDR3 protein. The sample shows 100,000 to 150,000 distinct CDR3 sequences, just under 95% of them seen only once. Note on this clonotype: Antigen: not known.

This rearrangement joins TRBV4-1 to TRBJ1-5; D is undetermined. Sequenced material: CD8+ T cells from PBMCs. This TCR was recovered from a human donor with Susac syndrome. CDR3 DNA: TGCGCCAGCAGCCTCTCGGACCGACATCAGCCCCAGCATTTT. Amino acids: CASSLSDRHQPQHF.